This T cell receptor (beta chain) emerged from a study of blood T cell repertoires in COVID-19. As for the study in general: Samples came from the United States, Italy and Spain, spanning acute and convalescent COVID-19.

The CDR3 extends over 13 amino acids. The germline CDR1 and CDR2 sequences are SGHAT and FQNNGV. The V gene lost 8 bases and the J gene lost 6 bases, with 16 bases spanning the gap. Source study methods: Amplification with reference gene primers provided the estimates of nucleated cell counts. Profiled with immunoSEQ multiplex PCR; TCRdb holds only in-frame clones, not every one. That table is the source of V, J and clone size, and D and trimming were worked out from the DNA. The table has 130,000 to 150,000 clones, around 76% seen once. This sequence joins TRBV11-2 and TRBJ1-2; D is undetermined. The clonotype originates from a man aged 60 to 69 with acute or convalescent COVID-19. The sample was peripheral blood. The CDR3 nucleotides are TGTGCCAGCGGAGGATCGGCGGGTGATGGCTACACCTTC. Amino acid sequence: CASGGSAGDGYTF.